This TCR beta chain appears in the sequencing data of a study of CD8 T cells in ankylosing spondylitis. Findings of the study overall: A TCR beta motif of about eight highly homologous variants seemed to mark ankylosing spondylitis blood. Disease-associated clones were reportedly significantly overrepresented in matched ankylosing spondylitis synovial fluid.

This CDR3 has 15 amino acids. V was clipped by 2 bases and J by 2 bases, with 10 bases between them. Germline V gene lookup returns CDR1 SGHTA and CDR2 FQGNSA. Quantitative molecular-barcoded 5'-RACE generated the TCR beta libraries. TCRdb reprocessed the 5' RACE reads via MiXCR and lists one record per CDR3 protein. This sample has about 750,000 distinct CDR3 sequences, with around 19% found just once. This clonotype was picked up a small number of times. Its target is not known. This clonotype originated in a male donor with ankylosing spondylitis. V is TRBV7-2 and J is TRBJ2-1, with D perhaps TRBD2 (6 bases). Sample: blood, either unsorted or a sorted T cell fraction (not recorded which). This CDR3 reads CASSLQGGTYNEQFF. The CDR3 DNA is TGTGCCAGCAGCTTACAGGGAGGAACCTACAATGAGCAGTTCTTC.